The clone carrying this T cell receptor beta chain appeared once. A constant-region primer served to make TCR beta cDNA from roughly 480 ng total RNA. Modified slightly, ARM-PCR produced TCR beta libraries over three nested multiplex PCR rounds. Two initial PCR rounds of around 10 cycles each paired TRBV1-TRBV30 forward primers with a C-beta reverse primer. TCRdb reprocessed the multiplex PCR reads with MiXCR, giving one entry per CDR3 protein. The sample lists more than 90,000 distinct CDR3 sequences, about 67% occurring once. This entry is derived from a study of tumor-infiltrating lymphocytes in primary liver carcinoma. The CDR3 spans 12 residues. Trimming left V 11 bases short and J 3 bases short, with 11 bases between. Germline V gives CDR1 MNHEY, CDR2 SVGEGT. The tissue used was unsorted bulk material of roughly 17-33 mg. RNA and DNA were co-extracted from it with the AllPrep DNA/RNA mini kit. By surgical resection, the patients were treated for their primary liver carcinoma. Chronic HBV infection, untreated so far, was present in the patients.

The source material was liver tumor tissue from sampling region 2. The subset was: tumor region T2, inferior pole. The rearrangement links TRBV6-2 or TRBV6-3 to TRBJ2-1; tentative D call: TRBD2 (6 bases). The TCR was taken from a woman between 55 and 75 years old with primary liver carcinoma and hepatitis B virus infection. In DNA, the CDR3 is TGTGCCTCCTGGACTATCTACAATGAGCAGTTCTTC. Translation gives CASWTIYNEQFF.